This T cell receptor beta chain was recovered during a study of blood T cell repertoires in COVID-19 (TCRdb year 2020). Regarding the study in general: The collaborator samples originated in the United States, Italy and Spain and spanned the acute and convalescent phases of COVID-19. A de-identified subject ID, COVID-19 status, age in years and sex were almost always included in the sample metadata. The prospective study material was composed of cDNA or gDNA derived from T cells, B-cell-depleted T cells, or PBMCs. The samples were drawn from two sources: the first 160 participants of the ongoing ImmuneRACE study, and 1,000 to 1,500 subjects contributed by 6 global collaborators. The repertoires were made available in a free public database intended to serve as a resource for research on the immune response to SARS-CoV-2. Where HLA class I and class II types were available, the types were taken from metadata supplied by the sample provider, not from assay-based typing. The dataset comprised deeply sampled blood TCRbeta repertoires from subjects exposed to, actively infected with, or recovered from COVID-19.

One collaborating source in Seattle enrolled patients while the patients were actively infected and followed the patients over time throughout the course of disease. The collaborating institutions used their own protocols to collect whole blood in K2EDTA tubes. For TCRbeta analysis, collaborators shipped samples in one of three forms: frozen whole blood, isolated PBMCs, or DNA extracted from either of those sample types. Results the study describes overall, beyond this receptor: Clinical and demographic metadata were provided uncurated, with the amount varying by source and participant.

A word on this clone: Its antigen is unknown. Base-call qualities are not available, and no considerably larger clone is one nucleotide away.

TCRbeta CDR3 regions were amplified from genomic DNA by means of the immunoSEQ Assay, a bias-controlled multiplex PCR. On the study's bioinformatics: Nucleated cell counts per sample were estimated from amplification of reference gene primers within the assay. To quantify the absolute abundance of each unique TCRbeta CDR3 rearrangement, sequence reads were collapsed and filtered. For each sample, productive Simpson clonality was calculated by taking the square root of Simpson's diversity index across productive rearrangements. This immuneACCESS table, as held by TCRdb, lists in-frame sequences with V and J called but not all clones. Of the missing ones, under half trace to an unresolved V gene in checked studies; the others have no known cause. V and J calls plus clone size are reproduced from that table; the DNA served to infer D and trimming. For this sample the table gives about 410,000 clones, of which roughly 90% were detected only once. The ten largest clones add up to less than 2% of the sample.

This TCR came from a woman aged 40 to 50 with COVID-19, enrolled during active disease. Sequenced input: peripheral blood.

The DNA reads as follows: TGTGCCAGCTCACCGGACAGATACACTGAAGCTTTCTTT. The translation is CASSPDRYTEAFF. The chain employs TRBV18 and TRBJ1-1; a tentative D call is TRBD1 (6 bases match). The CDR3 starts with the cysteine, ends with the phenylalanine, and has 13 residues. Only the CDR3 DNA stays, 39 bases, in frame from base 1. The V and J ends are trimmed by 3 bases and 3 bases, leaving 8 bases between them. Reading the germline V gene gives CDR1 KGHSH and CDR2 LQKENI.